The text below deals with one T cell receptor beta chain. Its specificity is not known. The record originates from a study of coeliac disease. Overall study: The study queried TRBV7-2 bias without high-resolution HLA data. Study-wide findings and caveats: According to the authors, this method cannot detect gliadin-specific T cells in an unbiased way. Intraepithelial and lamina propria fractions were not highly pure, so cross-contamination was possible. In active celiac disease, intraepithelial and lamina propria TRB and TRG repertoires were less clonal than controls.

Trimming took 4 bases from V and 0 from J; bases not matched to a gene: 7. This CDR3 contains 16 residues. Per the germline V gene, CDR1 is SNHLY and CDR2 is FYNNEI. Here immunoSEQ multiplex PCR was the method, and the copy in TCRdb shows in-frame clones only, minus some. The data hold 3,800 or so clones, with about 70% observed a single time. The source of this sequence is a woman younger than 30 with active celiac disease. The sequencing sample was made of intraepithelial lymphocytes from the gut. The chain joins TRBV2 to TRBJ2-7, with 9 positions matching TRBD2. The CDR3 DNA is TGTGCCAGCAGTGTTTCCCTAGCGGGGACCTCCTACGAGCAGTACTTC. This sequence encodes CASSVSLAGTSYEQYF.